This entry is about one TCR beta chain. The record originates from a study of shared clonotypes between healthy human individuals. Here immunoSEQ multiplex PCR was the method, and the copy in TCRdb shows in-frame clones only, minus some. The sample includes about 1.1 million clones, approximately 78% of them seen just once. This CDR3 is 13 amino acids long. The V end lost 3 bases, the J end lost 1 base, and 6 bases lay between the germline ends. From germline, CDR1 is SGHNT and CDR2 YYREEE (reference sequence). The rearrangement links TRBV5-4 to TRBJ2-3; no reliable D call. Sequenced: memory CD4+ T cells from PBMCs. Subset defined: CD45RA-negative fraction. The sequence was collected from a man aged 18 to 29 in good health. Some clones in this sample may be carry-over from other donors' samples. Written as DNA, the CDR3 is TGTGCCAGCAGCTACAGAGGCACAGATACGCAGTATTTT. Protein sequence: CASSYRGTDTQYF.